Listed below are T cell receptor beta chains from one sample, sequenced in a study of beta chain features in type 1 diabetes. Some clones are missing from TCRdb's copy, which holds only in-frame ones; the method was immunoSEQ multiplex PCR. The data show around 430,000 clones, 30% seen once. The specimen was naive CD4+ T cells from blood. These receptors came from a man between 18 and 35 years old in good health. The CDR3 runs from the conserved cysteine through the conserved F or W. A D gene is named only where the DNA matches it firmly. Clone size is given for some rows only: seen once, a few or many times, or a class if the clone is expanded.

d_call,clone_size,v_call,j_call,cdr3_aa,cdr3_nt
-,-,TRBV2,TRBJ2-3,CASGGLGGGTQYF,TGTGCCAGCGGCGGCCTGGGAGGCGGTACGCAGTATTTT
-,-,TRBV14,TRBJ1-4,CASSQVSATNEKLFF,TGTGCCAGCAGCCAGGTTTCTGCAACTAATGAAAAACTGTTTTTT
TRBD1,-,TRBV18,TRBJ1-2,CASSADRANYGYTF,TGTGCCAGCTCAGCTGACAGGGCCAACTATGGCTACACCTTC
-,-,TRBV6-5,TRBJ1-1,CASSYSSVTEAFF,TGTGCCAGCAGTTACTCGTCAGTCACTGAAGCTTTCTTT
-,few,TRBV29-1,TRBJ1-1,CSADTGLEAFF,TGCAGCGCCGACACAGGGCTTGAAGCTTTCTTT
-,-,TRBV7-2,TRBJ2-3,CASSQGPDGTDTQYF,TGTGCCAGCAGCCAAGGACCAGATGGCACAGATACGCAGTATTTT
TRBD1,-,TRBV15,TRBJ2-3,CATSRVDRVTDTQYF,TGTGCCACCAGCAGAGTTGACAGGGTAACAGATACGCAGTATTTT
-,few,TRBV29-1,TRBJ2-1,CSVGSYNEQFF,TGCAGCGTTGGTTCGTACAATGAGCAGTTCTTC
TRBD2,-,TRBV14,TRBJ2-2,CASSQWLAGDNTGELFF,TGTGCCAGCAGCCAATGGTTAGCGGGAGACAACACCGGGGAGCTGTTTTTT
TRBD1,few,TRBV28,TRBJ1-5,CASSSTGRKPQHF,TGTGCCAGCAGCTCGACAGGGAGAAAGCCCCAGCATTTT
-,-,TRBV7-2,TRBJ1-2,CASSFGPGTYGYTF,TGTGCCAGCAGCTTTGGTCCAGGGACCTATGGCTACACCTTC
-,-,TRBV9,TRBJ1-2,CASAPDSNYGYTF,TGTGCCAGCGCCCCCGACAGTAACTATGGCTACACCTTC
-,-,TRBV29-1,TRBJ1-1,CSVARQVEAFF,TGCAGCGTTGCGCGGCAGGTGGAAGCTTTCTTT
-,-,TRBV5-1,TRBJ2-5,CASSLGQNQETQYF,TGCGCCAGCAGCCTCGGACAGAATCAAGAGACCCAGTACTTC
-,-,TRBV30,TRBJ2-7,CARSTGDTYEQYF,TGTGCCCGATCGACGGGTGATACCTACGAGCAGTACTTC
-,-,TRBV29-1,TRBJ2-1,CSVEETGRFYNEQFF,TGCAGCGTTGAAGAAACTGGGAGGTTCTACAATGAGCAGTTCTTC
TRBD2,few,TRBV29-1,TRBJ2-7,CSVTTRLAGYEQYF,TGCAGCGTTACGACTCGTCTAGCGGGCTACGAGCAGTACTTC
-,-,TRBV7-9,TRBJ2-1,CASSLDRASYNEQFF,TGTGCCAGCAGCTTAGACAGGGCTTCCTACAATGAGCAGTTCTTC
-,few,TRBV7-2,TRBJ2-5,CASSLARLAAQYF,TGTGCCAGCAGCTTAGCGAGGCTAGCTGCCCAGTACTTC
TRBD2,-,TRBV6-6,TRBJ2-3,CASSYGLAGATDTQYF,TGTGCCAGCAGTTACGGACTAGCGGGAGCTACAGATACGCAGTATTTT
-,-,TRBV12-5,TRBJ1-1,CASGAGLLMNTEAFF,TGTGCTAGTGGGGCCGGACTGCTCATGAACACTGAAGCTTTCTTT
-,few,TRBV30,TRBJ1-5,CAWSVDSNQPQHF,TGTGCCTGGAGTGTTGATAGCAATCAGCCCCAGCATTTT
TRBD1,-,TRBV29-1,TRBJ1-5,CSARQGAGNQPQHF,TGCAGCGCCCGACAGGGGGCAGGCAATCAGCCCCAGCATTTT
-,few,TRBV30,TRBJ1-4,CAWSPGDRERF,TGTGCCTGGAGTCCCGGGGACCGCGAAAGGTTT
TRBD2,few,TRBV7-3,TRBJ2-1,CASSDQPSGGYNEQFF,TGTGCCAGCAGCGACCAACCTAGCGGGGGCTACAATGAGCAGTTCTTC
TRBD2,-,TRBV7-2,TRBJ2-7,CASRPGLAGPYEQYF,TGTGCCAGCAGACCGGGACTAGCGGGTCCCTACGAGCAGTACTTC
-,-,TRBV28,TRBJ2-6,CASSPRPKANVLTF,TGTGCCAGCAGTCCTCGCCCTAAGGCCAACGTCCTGACTTTC
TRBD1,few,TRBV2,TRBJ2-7,CASRDRGHEQYF,TGTGCCAGCAGGGACAGGGGCCACGAGCAGTACTTC
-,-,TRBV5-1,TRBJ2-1,CASSSRGTYNEQFF,TGCGCCAGCAGCTCACGCGGGACCTACAATGAGCAGTTCTTC
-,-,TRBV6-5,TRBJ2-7,CASSYSQGGPSYEQYF,TGTGCCAGCAGTTACTCACAGGGGGGGCCCTCCTACGAGCAGTACTTC
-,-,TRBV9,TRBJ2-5,CASSVDPFGETQYF,TGTGCCAGCAGCGTAGATCCATTCGGGGAGACCCAGTACTTC
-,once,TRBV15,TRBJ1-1,CATSRDPHAGTEAFF,TGTGCCACCAGCAGAGATCCCCACGCGGGGACTGAAGCTTTCTTT
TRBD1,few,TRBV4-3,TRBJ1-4,CASSHGQGNEKLFF,TGCGCCAGCAGCCACGGACAGGGGAATGAAAAACTGTTTTTT
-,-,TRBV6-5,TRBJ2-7,CASRAPGLSYEQYF,TGTGCCAGCAGGGCCCCGGGACTCTCCTACGAGCAGTACTTC
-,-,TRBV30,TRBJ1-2,CAWSDGYGYTF,TGTGCCTGGAGTGATGGCTATGGCTACACCTTC
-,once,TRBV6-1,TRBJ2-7,CASSDSTPGWYEQYF,TGTGCCAGCAGTGATTCTACCCCGGGGTGGTACGAGCAGTACTTC